Described below is a single TCR beta chain sequence and its context. Its antigen is as yet unknown. Donors counted as nominally healthy when sampled, yet unrecorded immune exposures were likely. This sample was included in a study of cytomegalovirus exposure and HLA in healthy donors. Findings of the study overall: Association of a missense DCLRE1C variant with TCR beta V- and J-gene trimming was reported in a later analysis.

A multiplex PCR was run with 60 Vbeta primers and 13 Jbeta primers. As handled by the study authors: The count from a later analysis was some 76 million unique TCR beta chains, some 10 million of them shared. TCRdb's copy holds only in-frame clones and misses some; the assay was immunoSEQ multiplex PCR. That table gives V, J and clone size, and the DNA gave D and trimming. Here the sample spans about 100,000 clones, about 80% being singletons. The ends were cut back, 6 bases at V and 4 bases at J, with 18 bases in the middle. Germline CDR1 SGHAT, CDR2 FQNNGV. This CDR3 spans 15 amino acids. Sequencing was carried out using PBMCs. The chain links TRBV11-2 to TRBJ1-1; TRBD1 might be the D (6 bases). The clonotype originates from a man between 35 and 55 years old in good health and CMV-seronegative. For the CDR3, the DNA is TGTGCCAGCAGTCTAATGACGGGGGGCTTCACTGAAGCTTTCTTT. It translates to CASSLMTGGFTEAFF.